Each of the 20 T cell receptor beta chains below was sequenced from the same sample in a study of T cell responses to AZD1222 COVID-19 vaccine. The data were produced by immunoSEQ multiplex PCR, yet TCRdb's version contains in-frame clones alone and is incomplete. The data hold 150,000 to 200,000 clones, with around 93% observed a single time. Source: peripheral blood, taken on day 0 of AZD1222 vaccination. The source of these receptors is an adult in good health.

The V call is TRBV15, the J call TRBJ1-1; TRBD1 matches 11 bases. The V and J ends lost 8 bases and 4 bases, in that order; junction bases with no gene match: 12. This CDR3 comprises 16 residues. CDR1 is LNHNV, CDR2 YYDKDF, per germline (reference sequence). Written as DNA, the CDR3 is TGTGCCACCGGGCCGGGACAGGGGGATGTGGGCACTGAAGCTTTCTTT. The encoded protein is CATGPGQGDVGTEAFF.

CDR3 sequence: CASSHLYGYTF. CDR3 sequence (DNA): TGTGCCAGCAGCCATTTATATGGCTACACCTTC. This chain joins TRBV3-1 (or the pseudogene TRBV3-2) and TRBJ1-2; no reliable D call. The CDR3 is 11 residues long. V was clipped by 3 bases and J by 5 bases, with 4 bases between them. Germline V gene sequence: CDR1 LGHDT, CDR2 YNNKEL (reference sequence).

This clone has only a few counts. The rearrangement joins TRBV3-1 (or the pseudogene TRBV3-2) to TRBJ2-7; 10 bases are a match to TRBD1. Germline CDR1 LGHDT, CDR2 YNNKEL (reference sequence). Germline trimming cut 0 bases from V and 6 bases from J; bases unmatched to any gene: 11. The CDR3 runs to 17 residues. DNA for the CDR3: TGTGCCAGCAGCCAAGACTCGAAGGGACAGGGGTTTCTCGAGCAGTACTTC. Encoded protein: CASSQDSKGQGFLEQYF.

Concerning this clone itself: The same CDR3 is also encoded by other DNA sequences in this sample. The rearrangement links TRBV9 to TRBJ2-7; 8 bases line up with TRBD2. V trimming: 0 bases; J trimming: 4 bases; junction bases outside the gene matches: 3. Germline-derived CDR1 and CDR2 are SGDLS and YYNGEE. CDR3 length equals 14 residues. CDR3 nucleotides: TGTGCCAGCAGCGTAGGAACTAGCGGATACGAGCAGTACTTC. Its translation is CASSVGTSGYEQYF.

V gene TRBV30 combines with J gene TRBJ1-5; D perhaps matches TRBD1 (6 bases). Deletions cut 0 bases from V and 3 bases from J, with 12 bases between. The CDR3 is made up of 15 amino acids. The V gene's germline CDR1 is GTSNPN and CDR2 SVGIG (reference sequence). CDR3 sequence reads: CAWSVRAGVNQPQHF. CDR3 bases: TGTGCCTGGAGTGTAAGGGCAGGGGTCAATCAGCCCCAGCATTTT.

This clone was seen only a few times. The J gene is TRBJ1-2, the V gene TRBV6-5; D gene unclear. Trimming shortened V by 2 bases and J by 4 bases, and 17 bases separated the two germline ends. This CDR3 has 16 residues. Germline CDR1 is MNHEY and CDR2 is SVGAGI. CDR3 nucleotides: TGTGCCAGCAGTTACATTCCGACTTCCCGCATCTATGGCTACACCTTC. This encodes CASSYIPTSRIYGYTF.

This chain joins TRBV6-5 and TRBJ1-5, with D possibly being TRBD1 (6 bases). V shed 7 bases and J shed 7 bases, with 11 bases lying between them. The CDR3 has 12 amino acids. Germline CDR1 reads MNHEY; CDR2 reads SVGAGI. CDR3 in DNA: TGTGCCAGCACCTACAGGGCCCAGCCCCAGCATTTT. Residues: CASTYRAQPQHF.

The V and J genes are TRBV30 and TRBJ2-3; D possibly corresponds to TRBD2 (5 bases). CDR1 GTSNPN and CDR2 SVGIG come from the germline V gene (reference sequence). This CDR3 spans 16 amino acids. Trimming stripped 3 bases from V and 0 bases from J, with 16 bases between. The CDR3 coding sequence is TGTGCCTGGAGGGAAACCCGACTACCTAGCACAGATACGCAGTATTTT. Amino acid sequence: CAWRETRLPSTDTQYF.

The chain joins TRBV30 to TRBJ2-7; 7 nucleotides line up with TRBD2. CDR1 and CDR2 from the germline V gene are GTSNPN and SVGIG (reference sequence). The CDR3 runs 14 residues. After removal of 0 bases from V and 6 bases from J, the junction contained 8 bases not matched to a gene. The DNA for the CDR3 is TGTGCCTGGAGTGTATGGCGGGGGACGGCCGAGCAGTACTTC. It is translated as CAWSVWRGTAEQYF.

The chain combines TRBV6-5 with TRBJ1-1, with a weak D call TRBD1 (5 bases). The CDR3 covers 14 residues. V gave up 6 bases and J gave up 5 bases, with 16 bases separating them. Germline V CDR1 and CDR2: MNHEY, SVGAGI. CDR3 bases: TGTGCCAGCAGGACGGCCGGGGGTAGAACTGAAGCTTTCTTT. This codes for CASRTAGGRTEAFF.

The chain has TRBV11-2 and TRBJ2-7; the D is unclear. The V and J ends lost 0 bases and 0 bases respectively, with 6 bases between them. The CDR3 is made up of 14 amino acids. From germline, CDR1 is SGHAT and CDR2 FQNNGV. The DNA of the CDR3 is TGTGCCAGCAGCTTAGAGGCAGGCTCCTACGAGCAGTACTTC. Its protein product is CASSLEAGSYEQYF.

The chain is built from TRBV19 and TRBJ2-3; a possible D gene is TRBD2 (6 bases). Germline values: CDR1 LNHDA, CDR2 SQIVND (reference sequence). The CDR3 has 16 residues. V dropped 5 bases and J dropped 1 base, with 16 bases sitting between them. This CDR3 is CASSAGRPLGTDTQYF. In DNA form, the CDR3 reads TGTGCCAGTAGTGCGGGACGGCCTCTTGGCACAGATACGCAGTATTTT.

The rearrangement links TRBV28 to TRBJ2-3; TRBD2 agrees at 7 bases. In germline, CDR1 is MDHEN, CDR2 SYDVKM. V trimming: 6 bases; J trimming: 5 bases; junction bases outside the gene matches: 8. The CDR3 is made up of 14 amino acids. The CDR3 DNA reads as TGTGCCAGCAGCCCGAGCGGGACGGGAGATACGCAGTATTTT. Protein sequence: CASSPSGTGDTQYF.

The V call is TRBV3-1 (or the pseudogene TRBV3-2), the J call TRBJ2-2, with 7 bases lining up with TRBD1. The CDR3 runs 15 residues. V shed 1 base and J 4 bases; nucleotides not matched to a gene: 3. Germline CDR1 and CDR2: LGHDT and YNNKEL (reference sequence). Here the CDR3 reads CASSQAAGGTGELFF. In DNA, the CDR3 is TGTGCCAGCAGCCAAGCCGCAGGGGGCACCGGGGAGCTGTTTTTT.

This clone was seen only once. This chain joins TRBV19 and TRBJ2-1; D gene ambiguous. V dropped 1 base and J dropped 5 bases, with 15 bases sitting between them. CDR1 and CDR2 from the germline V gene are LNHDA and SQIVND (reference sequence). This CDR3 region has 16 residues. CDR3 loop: CASSIAGRHLNNEQFF. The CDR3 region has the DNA TGTGCCAGTAGTATAGCGGGCAGGCACCTAAACAATGAGCAGTTCTTC.

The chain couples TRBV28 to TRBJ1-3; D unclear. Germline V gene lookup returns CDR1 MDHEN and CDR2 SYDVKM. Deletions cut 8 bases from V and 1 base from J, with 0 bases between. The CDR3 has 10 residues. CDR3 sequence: CASSGNTIYF. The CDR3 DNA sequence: TGTGCCAGCTCTGGAAACACCATATATTTT. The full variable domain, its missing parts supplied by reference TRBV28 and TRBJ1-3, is DVKVTQSSRYLVKRTGEKVFLECVQDMDHENMFWYRQDPGLGLRLIYFSYDVKMKEKGDIPEGYSVSREKKERFSLILESASTNQTSMYLCASSGNTIYFGEGSWLTVV.

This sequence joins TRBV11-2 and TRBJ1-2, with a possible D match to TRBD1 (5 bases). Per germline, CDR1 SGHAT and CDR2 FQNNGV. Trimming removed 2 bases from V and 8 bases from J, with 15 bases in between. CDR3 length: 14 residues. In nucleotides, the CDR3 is TGTGCCAGCAGCTTACCCGACAAGGGGATCGGCTACACCTTC. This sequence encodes CASSLPDKGIGYTF.

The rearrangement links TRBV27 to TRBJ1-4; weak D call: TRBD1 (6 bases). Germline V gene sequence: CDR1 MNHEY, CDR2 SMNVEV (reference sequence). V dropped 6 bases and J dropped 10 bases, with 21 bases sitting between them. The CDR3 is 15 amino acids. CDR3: CASRPFRGALGKLFF. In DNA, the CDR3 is TGTGCCAGCAGGCCATTTCGGGGGGCGTTAGGAAAACTGTTTTTT.

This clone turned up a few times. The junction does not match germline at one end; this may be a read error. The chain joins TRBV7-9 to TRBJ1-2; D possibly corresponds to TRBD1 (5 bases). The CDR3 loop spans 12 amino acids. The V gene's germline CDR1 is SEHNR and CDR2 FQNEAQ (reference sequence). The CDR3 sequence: CASSLAGTDHSF. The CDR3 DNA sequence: TGTGCCAGCAGCTTAGCGGGGACGGACCATTCCTTC.

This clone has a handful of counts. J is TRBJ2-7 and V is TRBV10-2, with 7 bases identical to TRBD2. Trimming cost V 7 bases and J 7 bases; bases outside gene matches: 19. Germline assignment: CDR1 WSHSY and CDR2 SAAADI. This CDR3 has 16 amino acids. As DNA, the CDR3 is TGCGCCAGCACTCGGTATGGTTGGCGGGAGAAGGAAGAGCAGTACTTC. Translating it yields CASTRYGWREKEEQYF.